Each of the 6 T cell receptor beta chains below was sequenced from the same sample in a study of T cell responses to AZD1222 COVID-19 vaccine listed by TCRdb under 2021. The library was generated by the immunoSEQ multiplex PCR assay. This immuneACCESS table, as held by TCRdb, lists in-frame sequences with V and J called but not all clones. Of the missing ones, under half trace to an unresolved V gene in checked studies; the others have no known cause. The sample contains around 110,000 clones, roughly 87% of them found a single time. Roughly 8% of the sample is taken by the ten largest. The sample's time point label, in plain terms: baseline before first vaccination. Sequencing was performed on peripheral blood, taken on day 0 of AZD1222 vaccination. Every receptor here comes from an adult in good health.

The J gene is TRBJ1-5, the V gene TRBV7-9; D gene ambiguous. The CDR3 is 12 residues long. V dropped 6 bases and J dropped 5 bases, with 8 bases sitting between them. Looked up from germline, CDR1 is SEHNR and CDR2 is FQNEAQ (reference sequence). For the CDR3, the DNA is TGTGCCAGCAGTGTAGGGTATCAGCCCCAGCATTTT. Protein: CASSVGYQPQHF.

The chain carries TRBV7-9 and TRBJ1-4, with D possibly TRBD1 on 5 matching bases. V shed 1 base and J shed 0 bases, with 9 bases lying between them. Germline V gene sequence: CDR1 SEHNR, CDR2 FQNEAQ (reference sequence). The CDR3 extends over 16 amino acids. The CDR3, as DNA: TGTGCCAGCAGCTTAGTCAGGGCAACAACTAATGAAAAACTGTTTTTT. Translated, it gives CASSLVRATTNEKLFF.

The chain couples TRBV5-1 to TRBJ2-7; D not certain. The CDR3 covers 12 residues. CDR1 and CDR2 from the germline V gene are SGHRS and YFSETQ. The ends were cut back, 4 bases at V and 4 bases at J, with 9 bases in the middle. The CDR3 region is CASSPLGYEQYF. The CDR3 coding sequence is TGCGCCAGCAGCCCCCTCGGGTACGAGCAGTACTTC.

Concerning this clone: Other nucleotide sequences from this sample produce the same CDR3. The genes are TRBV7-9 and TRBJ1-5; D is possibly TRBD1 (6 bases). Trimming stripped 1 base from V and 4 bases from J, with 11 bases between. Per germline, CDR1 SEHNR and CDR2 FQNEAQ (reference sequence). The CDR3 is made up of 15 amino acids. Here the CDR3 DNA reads TGTGCCAGCAGCTTAGGTGGCAGGGGTAATCAGCCCCAGCATTTT. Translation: CASSLGGRGNQPQHF.

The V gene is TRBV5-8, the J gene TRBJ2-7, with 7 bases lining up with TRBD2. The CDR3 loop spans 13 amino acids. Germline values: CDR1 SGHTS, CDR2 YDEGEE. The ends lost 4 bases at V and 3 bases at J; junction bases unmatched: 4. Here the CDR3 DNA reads TGTGCCAGCAGCAGGACTAGAATCTACGAGCAGTACTTC. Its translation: CASSRTRIYEQYF.

CDR3 in amino acids: CASSLSGFQPQHF. The CDR3 region has the DNA TGTGCCAGCAGTTTATCAGGGTTTCAGCCCCAGCATTTT. The chain joins TRBV28 to TRBJ1-5, with D perhaps TRBD1 (5 bases). The CDR3 spans 13 residues. The V and J ends lost 1 base and 6 bases respectively, with 7 bases between them. Germline CDR1 MDHEN, CDR2 SYDVKM.